This passage covers 21 T cell receptor beta chains from one sample sequenced in a study of OX40 agonist ivuxolimab in advanced cancers. Method: immunoSEQ multiplex PCR; TCRdb's copy keeps in-frame clones and lacks some. This sample has roughly 50,000 clones, with 90% to 95% found just once. The specimen comprised CD4+ or CD8+ T cells sorted from blood, sampled in a trial of the OX40 agonist ivuxolimab. The receptors shown here come from an adult with an advanced solid tumor such as melanoma, head and neck, liver or kidney cancer.

This clone came up a few times. J is TRBJ1-2 and V is TRBV6-1; no definite D call. This CDR3 contains 14 residues. Germline V gene sequence: CDR1 MNHNS, CDR2 SASEGT. V was shortened by 1 base and J by 4 bases, with 10 bases between the two germline ends. CDR3 amino acids: CASSEGIRSYGYTF. The CDR3 nucleotides read TGTGCCAGCAGTGAAGGGATCCGTTCCTATGGCTACACCTTC.

The chain recombines TRBV18 with TRBJ2-2; D may be TRBD1 or TRBD2 (5 bases each). The CDR3 extends over 16 amino acids. The V end was cut by 1 base, the J end by 6 bases, with 15 bases between. Germline V gives CDR1 KGHSH, CDR2 LQKENI. CDR3 loop: CASSPLTGPMAGELFF. The CDR3 nucleotides read TGTGCCAGCTCACCACTTACGGGGCCCATGGCCGGGGAGCTGTTTTTT.

As DNA, the CDR3 is TGCAGTGCGTTACGAATTGATACGCAGTATTTT. The encoded protein is CSALRIDTQYF. This chain links TRBV20-1 with TRBJ2-3; D unclear. CDR1 is DFQATT and CDR2 is SNEGSKA in the germline V gene (reference sequence). The CDR3 is 11 residues long. Between the trimmed V and J ends, which lost 6 bases and 6 bases, there was a span of 10 bases.

The chain couples TRBV7-2 to TRBJ2-1, with D unresolved. CDR3 size: 11 residues. The V gene lost 7 bases and the J gene lost 4 bases, with 5 bases spanning the gap. Germline CDR1 SGHTA, CDR2 FQGNSA. CDR3 DNA: TGTGCCAGCACCGTTTACAATGAGCAGTTCTTC. This sequence encodes CASTVYNEQFF.

This clone was seen more than once but under ten times. This chain uses TRBV7-9 with TRBJ1-4; 10 nucleotides agree with TRBD1. Unmatched junction bases numbered 4, after V lost 4 bases and J lost 8 bases. This CDR3 is built from 14 residues. Germline V lookup: CDR1 SEHNR, CDR2 FQNEAQ (reference sequence). The CDR3 reads CASSWGQGIEKLFF. CDR3 nucleotides: TGTGCCAGCAGCTGGGGACAGGGGATAGAAAAACTGTTTTTT. Based on the CDR3 plus reference TRBV7-9 and TRBJ1-4, the full variable domain is DTGVSQNPRHKITKRGQNVTFRCDPISEHNRLYWYRQTLGQGPEFLTYFQNEAQLEKSRLLSDRFSAERPKGSFSTLEIQRTEQGDSAMYLCASSWGQGIEKLFFGSGTQLSVL.

In regard to this clone: A much larger clone differs by one base, so this may be a read error. The chain couples TRBV4-2 to TRBJ2-7, with D unresolved. CDR1 LGHNA and CDR2 YNFKEQ come from the germline V gene. The CDR3 sequence is 13 residues long. The V end was cut by 1 base, the J end by 3 bases, with 7 bases between. CDR3 in DNA: TGTGCCAGCAGCCAAGTACCGAGCTACGAGCAGTACTTC. It encodes CASSQVPSYEQYF.

CDR3 nucleotides: TGTGCCAGCAGCCCAATTATAGGGCAAGAGACCCAGTACTTC. Amino acids: CASSPIIGQETQYF. This chain joins TRBV7-2 and TRBJ2-5; D is ambiguous. Trimming removed 5 bases at V and 2 bases at J, with 12 bases between. This CDR3 contains 14 residues. Per the germline V gene, CDR1 is SGHTA and CDR2 is FQGNSA.

The chain recombines TRBV28 with TRBJ1-1; the D gene is possibly TRBD1 (6 bases). Germline loops: CDR1 MDHEN, CDR2 SYDVKM. The CDR3 sequence is 14 residues long. V lost 8 bases and J lost 5, with 18 bases in between. CDR3 region: CASLPFQGSTEAFF. CDR3 sequence (DNA): TGTGCCAGCCTCCCTTTCCAGGGGTCGACTGAAGCTTTCTTT.

The chain recombines TRBV4-1 with TRBJ2-3; TRBD1 aligns across 9 bases. The CDR3 has 15 amino acids. The germline V gene has CDR1 MGHRA and CDR2 YSYEKL. With V trimmed by 4 bases and J by 2 bases, 4 bases remained unmatched. This CDR3 reads CASSLRDRATDTQYF. CDR3 coding DNA: TGCGCCAGCAGCCTGCGGGACAGGGCCACAGATACGCAGTATTTT.

The rearrangement uses TRBV4-1 and TRBJ2-3, with 10 bases matching TRBD2. Germline V gene data show CDR1 as MGHRA and CDR2 as YSYEKL. The CDR3 covers 16 residues. Losses at the gene ends were 1 base for V and 4 bases for J; bases not matched to a gene: 5. Here the CDR3 reads CASSQGWSGRADTQYF. The DNA for the CDR3 is TGCGCCAGCAGCCAAGGTTGGAGCGGGAGGGCAGATACGCAGTATTTT.

This clone was detected only a few times. V usage is TRBV2 and J usage is TRBJ1-5; tentatively, D is TRBD1 (6 bases). The CDR3 covers 14 residues. The germline V gene has CDR1 SNHLY and CDR2 FYNNEI. The V end lost 6 bases, the J end lost 3 bases, and 12 bases lay between the germline ends. The DNA for the CDR3 is TGTGCCAGCAGAGGAGACAGGTCCAATCAGCCCCAGCATTTT. It encodes CASRGDRSNQPQHF.

The CDR3 nucleotides read TGCAGCGTTAGTCAGGGGGGAGAGACCCAGTACTTC. Translation gives CSVSQGGETQYF. The chain carries TRBV29-1 and TRBJ2-5, with TRBD1 as a possible D gene (7 bases). Trimming removed 5 bases at V and 4 bases at J, with 11 bases between. Germline CDR1 and CDR2: SQVTM and ANQGSEA. The CDR3 length is 12 residues.

The genes are TRBV28 and TRBJ1-1; D is undetermined. The CDR3 length is 14 residues. Germline loops: CDR1 MDHEN, CDR2 SYDVKM. Trimming left V 3 bases short and J 0 bases short, with 8 bases between. This CDR3 reads CASSLVVLNTEAFF. The CDR3 coding sequence is TGTGCCAGCAGTTTGGTAGTTCTGAACACTGAAGCTTTCTTT.

The V gene is TRBV27, the J gene TRBJ2-3, with no clear D. This CDR3 spans 14 amino acids. CDR1 is MNHEY, CDR2 SMNVEV, per germline (reference sequence). Trimming removed 2 bases at V and 2 bases at J, with 8 bases between. The chain's CDR3 is CASSLGQATDTQYF. Written as DNA, the CDR3 is TGTGCCAGCAGTTTAGGGCAGGCCACAGATACGCAGTATTTT.

The chain joins TRBV18 to TRBJ1-5, with unresolved D. Trimming took off 5 bases at V and 0 bases at J, with 2 bases between the two ends. The CDR3 is made up of 12 amino acids. CDR1 is KGHSH and CDR2 is LQKENI in the germline V gene. CDR3 sequence: CASSFSNQPQHF. In DNA, the CDR3 is TGTGCCAGCTCATTTAGCAATCAGCCCCAGCATTTT. Full variable domain (remainder filled in from reference TRBV18 and TRBJ1-5): NAGVMQNPRHLVRRRGQEARLRCSPMKGHSHVYWYRQLPEEGLKFMVYLQKENIIDESGMPKERFSAEFPKEGPSILRIQQVVRGDSAAYFCASSFSNQPQHFGDGTRLSIL.

The V and J genes are TRBV11-3 and TRBJ2-1; D not resolved. The CDR3 contains 13 residues. Germline V gene lookup returns CDR1 SGHNT and CDR2 YENEEA. Trimming stripped 0 bases from V and 16 bases from J, with 16 bases between. The CDR3 protein is CASSLDYRDPVFF. The CDR3 nucleotides read TGTGCCAGCAGCTTAGATTACCGCGATCCAGTATTCTTC. The full variable domain, in which reference TRBV11-3 and TRBJ2-1 provide the parts outside the CDR3, is EAGVVQSPRYKIIEKKQPVAFWCNPISGHNTLYWYLQNLGQGPELLIRYENEEAVDDSQLPKDRFSAERLKGVDSTLKIQPAELGDSAVYLCASSLDYRDPVFFGPGTRLTVL.

This chain links TRBV6-4 with TRBJ2-1; TRBD2 matches at 11 bases. This CDR3 has 14 residues. Trimming removed 2 bases from V and 10 bases from J; junction bases left unmatched: 4. CDR1 is MRHNA, CDR2 SNTAGT, per germline. CDR3 protein: CASSDKGLADEQFF. The CDR3 nucleotides are TGTGCCAGCAGTGACAAGGGACTAGCGGACGAGCAGTTCTTC.

The chain is built from TRBV15 and TRBJ1-5; D is unresolved. There are 14 residues in the CDR3. In germline, CDR1 is LNHNV, CDR2 YYDKDF (reference sequence). The germline V and J ends were trimmed by 0 bases and 4 bases, with 7 bases remaining between them. CDR3 sequence: CATSRDGQNQPQHF. CDR3 nucleotides: TGTGCCACCAGCAGAGATGGGCAGAATCAGCCCCAGCATTTT.

The chain uses TRBV6-5 and TRBJ1-6, with D hard to call. Germline CDR1 is MNHEY and CDR2 is SVGAGI. The CDR3 contains 13 residues. Trimming removed 2 bases at V and 8 bases at J, with 7 bases between. The CDR3 loop is CASSYREHSPLHF. Written as DNA, the CDR3 is TGTGCCAGCAGTTACAGGGAGCATTCACCCCTCCACTTT.

This chain connects TRBV7-9 to TRBJ1-1; TRBD1 is a possible D gene (5 bases). The CDR3 totals 13 residues. Per germline, CDR1 SEHNR and CDR2 FQNEAQ (reference sequence). V lost 4 bases to trimming and J lost 6 bases, with 12 bases between them. The CDR3 region has the DNA TGTGCCAGCAGCTCAGAGGGGTATGCTGAAGCTTTCTTT. Amino acids: CASSSEGYAEAFF.

The chain is built from TRBV9 and TRBJ1-1, with a possible D match to TRBD1 (6 bases). There are 14 residues in the CDR3. Looked up from germline, CDR1 is SGDLS and CDR2 is YYNGEE. Between the trimmed V and J ends, which lost 4 bases and 0 bases, there was a span of 10 bases. DNA of the CDR3: TGTGCCAGCAGCCCCACAGGGATGAACACTGAAGCTTTCTTT. This translates into CASSPTGMNTEAFF. The full variable domain, its missing parts supplied by reference TRBV9 and TRBJ1-1, is DSGVTQTPKHLITATGQRVTLRCSPRSGDLSVYWYQQSLDQGLQFLIQYYNGEERAKGNILERFSAQQFPDLHSELNLSSLELGDSALYFCASSPTGMNTEAFFGQGTRLTVV.